Included here is one T cell receptor beta chain sequence, with context. This specimen comes from a study of blood T cell repertoires in COVID-19. Sequencing was performed with immunoSEQ multiplex PCR; in TCRdb, only in-frame clones are kept and a portion is missing. The table lists roughly 180,000 clones, over 70% of them singletons. The CDR3 spans 12 residues. Unmatched junction bases numbered 3, after V lost 9 bases and J lost 4 bases. The chain has TRBV23-1 and TRBJ2-3; 8 bases are shared with TRBD2. TRBV23-1 counts as an open reading frame of uncertain function. The sequence came from a woman between 40 and 55 years old with acute COVID-19. Sequenced: PBMCs or T cells enriched from blood (not recorded which). CDR3: CARTSDPDTQYF. CDR3 bases: TGCGCCAGGACTAGCGATCCAGATACGCAGTATTTT.